One sample yielded the 20 T cell receptor beta chains listed below, sequenced in a study of human T cells and chemical hapten exposure. The time point: patch test 1, 2 weeks after DPC sensitization. Treatment given: therapeutic diphenylcyclopropenone sensitization with weekly scalp DPC. TCRdb reanalysed the RACE reads using MiXCR and keeps one entry per CDR3 protein. Among 370,000 or so distinct CDR3 sequences listed, about 4.4% were seen once. The specimen was whole blood, collected in connection with sensitization to the hapten diphenylcyclopropenone (DPC). These receptor sequences come from a woman in her forties or fifties with alopecia areata. Some clones in this sample may be carry-over from other donors' samples.

This clonotype was found many times. V gene TRBV6-6 combines with J gene TRBJ2-3, with D perhaps TRBD2 (5 bases). The germline V gene has CDR1 MNHNY and CDR2 SVGAGI (reference sequence). The length of the CDR3 is 17 residues. Trimming took 5 bases from V and 3 from J, leaving 21 bases between them. The CDR3 nucleotides read TGTGCCAGCAGTCCCCCGATCGGGGATTCAGGAACAGATACGCAGTATTTT. This codes for CASSPPIGDSGTDTQYF.

This clonotype came up many times. The chain is built from TRBV28 and TRBJ2-3, with 13 bases that match TRBD2. This CDR3 is built from 22 residues. CDR1 and CDR2 from the germline V gene are MDHEN and SYDVKM. V was clipped by 4 bases and J by 2 bases; unmatched bases: 21. CDR3 nucleotide sequence: TGTGCCAGCAGTTCCCGACAGCAATTGGGACTAGCGGGATCCTATCTCACAGATACGCAGTATTTT. Its translation is CASSSRQQLGLAGSYLTDTQYF.

This clonotype occurred a few times. The chain has TRBV28 and TRBJ2-7; a weak D match, TRBD2 (6 bases). The V gene's germline CDR1 is MDHEN and CDR2 SYDVKM. The CDR3 extends over 17 amino acids. Between the trimmed V and J ends, which lost 2 bases and 5 bases, there was a span of 22 bases. The CDR3 spells CASSLSQGLRGEHEQYF. The CDR3 nucleotides are TGTGCCAGCAGTTTAAGCCAGGGACTCCGGGGCGAGCACGAGCAGTACTTC.

This clonotype was seen once. The CDR3: CASSSSGVTQYF. CDR3 coding DNA: TGTGCCAGCAGCAGTAGCGGGGTGACCCAGTACTTC. This chain links TRBV7-9 with TRBJ2-5; 8 positions match TRBD2. This CDR3 region has 12 residues. Germline trimming cut 5 bases from V and 7 bases from J; bases unmatched to any gene: 3. Germline CDR1 and CDR2: SEHNR and FQNEAQ (reference sequence). Based on the CDR3 plus reference TRBV7-9 and TRBJ2-5, the full variable domain is DTGVSQNPRHKITKRGQNVTFRCDPISEHNRLYWYRQTLGQGPEFLTYFQNEAQLEKSRLLSDRFSAERPKGSFSTLEIQRTEQGDSAMYLCASSSSGVTQYFGPGTRLLVL.

The chain recombines TRBV27 with TRBJ1-1; D is possibly TRBD1 (5 bases). The CDR3 totals 14 residues. The germline V gene encodes CDR1 MNHEY and CDR2 SMNVEV (reference sequence). V lost 7 bases and J 6 bases, leaving 18 bases between the germline ends. The CDR3 loop reads CASIQYGGGAEAFF. As DNA, the CDR3 is TGTGCCAGCATACAATACGGGGGGGGAGCTGAAGCTTTCTTT.

This clonotype was seen at least ten times. This chain uses TRBV6-5 with TRBJ1-2, with a possible D match to TRBD1 (6 bases). Per the germline V gene, CDR1 is MNHEY and CDR2 is SVGAGI. V was pared by 5 bases and J by 7 bases, with 23 bases between. The CDR3 loop spans 16 amino acids. CDR3 DNA sequence: TGTGCCAGCAGTCCAACAACGGGACATATATCTATTGGCTACACCTTC. Its translation: CASSPTTGHISIGYTF.

This clonotype was counted only a few times. The chain employs TRBV6-4 and TRBJ2-1; 8 bases agree with TRBD1. This CDR3 region has 15 residues. Germline V lookup: CDR1 MRHNA, CDR2 SNTAGT. The V segment lost 3 bases and the J segment 7 bases; nucleotides outside the gene matches: 8. CDR3 region: CASSEGTGRVNEQFF. DNA for the CDR3: TGTGCCAGCAGTGAGGGGACAGGACGGGTGAATGAGCAGTTCTTC.

Ten or more counts support this clonotype. The chain carries TRBV10-3 and TRBJ1-2, with 12 bases matching TRBD1. CDR3 length: 16 amino acids. Germline lookup yields CDR1 ENHRY and CDR2 SYGVKD. V lost 2 bases to trimming and J lost 4 bases; unmatched junction nucleotides: 5. The CDR3 sequence is CAISEQGTGGGYGYTF. The CDR3 DNA reads as TGTGCCATCAGTGAGCAGGGGACAGGGGGCGGCTATGGCTACACCTTC.

This rearrangement joins TRBV29-1 to TRBJ2-5; no clear D. There are 10 residues in the CDR3. V was trimmed by 5 bases and J by 5 bases, leaving 6 bases between them. CDR1 is SQVTM and CDR2 is ANQGSEA in the germline V gene. CDR3 protein: CSVKVETQYF. The CDR3 coding sequence is TGCAGCGTTAAAGTCGAGACCCAGTACTTC. Using reference TRBV29-1 and TRBJ2-5 for the parts outside the CDR3, the full variable domain is SAVISQKPSRDICQRGTSLTIQCQVDSQVTMMFWYRQQPGQSLTLIATANQGSEATYESGFVIDKFPISRPNLTFSTLTVSNMSPEDSSIYLCSVKVETQYFGPGTRLLVL.

This clonotype appeared many times. The J gene is TRBJ1-5, the V gene TRBV5-1; unclear D gene. The CDR3 runs 15 residues. Germline CDR1 SGHRS, CDR2 YFSETQ. V was shortened by 0 bases and J by 4 bases, with 11 bases between the two germline ends. The DNA for the CDR3 is TGCGCCAGCAGCTTGGAGCCGGCTAGTAATCAGCCCCAGCATTTT. Amino acids: CASSLEPASNQPQHF.

In this sample, this clonotype turned up a few times. The chain couples TRBV29-1 to TRBJ2-3, with TRBD2 matching 14 bases. The CDR3 has 20 residues. V shed 6 bases and J 1 base; nucleotides not matched to a gene: 18. CDR1 and CDR2 from the germline V gene are SQVTM and ANQGSEA. CDR3 coding DNA: TGCAGCGTGATAGGTGGGACAGGGACTAGCGGGGGCCGTGGCACAGATACGCAGTATTTT. Translating it yields CSVIGGTGTSGGRGTDTQYF.

V usage is TRBV15 and J usage is TRBJ1-6; 9 bases are a match to TRBD1. Germline V lookup: CDR1 LNHNV, CDR2 YYDKDF (reference sequence). V lost 0 bases to trimming and J lost 9 bases; unmatched junction nucleotides: 9. This CDR3 region has 17 residues. The CDR3 protein is CATSRERTGAGFSPLHF. The DNA of the CDR3 is TGTGCCACCAGCAGAGAAAGGACAGGGGCCGGATTTTCACCCCTCCACTTT.

This clonotype has at least ten counts. V and J are TRBV10-3 and TRBJ1-2; a weak D match, TRBD1 (6 bases). The CDR3 covers 14 residues. Trimming removed 10 bases at V and 8 bases at J, with 23 bases between. In germline, CDR1 is ENHRY, CDR2 SYGVKD. In nucleotides, the CDR3 is TGTGCCACCCTACCAGACAGGCGGAGCGGAGGCTACACCTTC. Amino acids: CATLPDRRSGGYTF.

The rearrangement links TRBV6-2 or TRBV6-3 to TRBJ1-5; no reliable D call. Germline assignment: CDR1 MNHEY and CDR2 SVGEGT. Trimming pared 7 bases from V and 3 bases from J, leaving 10 bases between. The CDR3 runs to 13 residues. The CDR3 DNA is TGTGCCAGCACCCCTGGGTTCAATCAGCCCCAGCATTTT. It translates to CASTPGFNQPQHF.

This clonotype was detected many times. This chain links TRBV5-6 with TRBJ2-4; D gene uncertain. Germline lookup yields CDR1 SGHDT and CDR2 YYEEEE. The CDR3 consists of 14 residues. V was shortened by 2 bases and J by 0 bases, with 6 bases between the two germline ends. In DNA form, the CDR3 reads TGTGCCAGCAGCTTCTCTCTAGCCAAAAACATTCAGTACTTC. Amino acid sequence: CASSFSLAKNIQYF.

This clonotype has only a few counts. V and J are TRBV6-8 and TRBJ1-2; 7 bases agree with TRBD1. Germline V gene data show CDR1 as MNHGY and CDR2 as SAAAGT. The trim removed 2 bases at V and 4 bases at J, leaving 10 bases unmatched. The CDR3 runs to 16 residues. CDR3 sequence reads: CASSYAHRGYGYGYTF. The CDR3, as DNA: TGTGCCAGCAGTTACGCCCACAGGGGATATGGCTATGGCTACACCTTC.

This clonotype was seen at least ten times. V gene TRBV13 combines with J gene TRBJ2-1; 13 bases match TRBD2. The V segment lost 5 bases and the J segment 7 bases; nucleotides outside the gene matches: 5. This CDR3 spans 15 amino acids. The germline V gene encodes CDR1 PRHDT and CDR2 FYEKMQ (reference sequence). Here the CDR3 DNA reads TGTGCCAGCAGCCCCGGACTAGCGGGAGATAATGAGCAGTTCTTC. It specifies CASSPGLAGDNEQFF.

This clonotype was seen many times. The chain combines TRBV28 with TRBJ2-3; the D is unclear. CDR1 is MDHEN and CDR2 is SYDVKM in the germline V gene. The germline V and J ends were trimmed by 3 bases and 5 bases, with 9 bases remaining between them. The CDR3 totals 13 residues. This CDR3 reads CASSLGREDTQYF. The CDR3 DNA follows: TGTGCCAGCAGTTTGGGAAGGGAAGATACGCAGTATTTT.

This clonotype was seen ten or more times. The germline gene is not matched at one end of the junction; a read error may be the cause. The gene calls are TRBV5-1 and TRBJ2-3; 7 bases match TRBD1. The CDR3 is 14 amino acids. Germline V lookup: CDR1 SGHRS, CDR2 YFSETQ. The CDR3 coding sequence is TGTGCCAGCAGTTCCGGACAGGGCACAGATACGCAGTATTTT. It translates to CASSSGQGTDTQYF. The complete variable domain, with remaining parts taken from reference TRBV5-1 and TRBJ2-3, reads KAGVTQTPRYLIKTRGQQVTLSCSPISGHRSVSWYQQTPGQGLQFLFEYFSETQRNKGNFPGRFSGRQFSNSRSEMNVSTLELGDSALYLCASSSGQGTDTQYFGPGTRLTVL.

This clonotype was found many times. The J gene is TRBJ2-7, the V gene TRBV5-1, with TRBD1 as a possible D gene (6 bases). This CDR3 is built from 14 residues. CDR1 SGHRS and CDR2 YFSETQ come from the germline V gene. Trimming removed 2 bases from V and 3 bases from J, with 12 bases in between. The CDR3 protein is CASSFGDMDYEQYF. For the CDR3, the DNA is TGCGCCAGCAGCTTCGGGGACATGGACTACGAGCAGTACTTC.